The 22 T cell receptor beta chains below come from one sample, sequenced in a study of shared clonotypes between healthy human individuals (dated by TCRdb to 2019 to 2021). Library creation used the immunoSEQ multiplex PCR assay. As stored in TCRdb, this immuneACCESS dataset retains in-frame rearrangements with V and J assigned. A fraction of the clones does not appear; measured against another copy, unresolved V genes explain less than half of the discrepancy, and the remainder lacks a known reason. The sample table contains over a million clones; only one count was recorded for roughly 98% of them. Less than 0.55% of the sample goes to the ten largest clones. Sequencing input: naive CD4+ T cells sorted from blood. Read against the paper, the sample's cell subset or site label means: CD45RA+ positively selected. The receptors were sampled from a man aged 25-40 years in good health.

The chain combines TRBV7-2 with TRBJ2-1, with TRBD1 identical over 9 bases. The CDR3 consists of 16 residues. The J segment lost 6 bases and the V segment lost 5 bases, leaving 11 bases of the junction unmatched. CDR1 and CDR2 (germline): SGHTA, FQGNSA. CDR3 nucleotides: TGTGCCAGCAGCACCTCCGGGACAGGGATTTTCAATGAGCAGTTCTTC. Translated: CASSTSGTGIFNEQFF.

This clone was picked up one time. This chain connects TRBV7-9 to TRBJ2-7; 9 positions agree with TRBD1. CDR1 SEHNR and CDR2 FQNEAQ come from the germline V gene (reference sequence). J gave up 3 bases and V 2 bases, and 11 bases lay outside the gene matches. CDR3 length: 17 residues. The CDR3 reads CASSLRAGTGTVYEQYF. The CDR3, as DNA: TGTGCCAGCAGCTTAAGGGCCGGGACAGGGACGGTCTACGAGCAGTACTTC. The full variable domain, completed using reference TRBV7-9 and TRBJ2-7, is DTGVSQNPRHKITKRGQNVTFRCDPISEHNRLYWYRQTLGQGPEFLTYFQNEAQLEKSRLLSDRFSAERPKGSFSTLEIQRTEQGDSAMYLCASSLRAGTGTVYEQYFGPGTRLTVT.

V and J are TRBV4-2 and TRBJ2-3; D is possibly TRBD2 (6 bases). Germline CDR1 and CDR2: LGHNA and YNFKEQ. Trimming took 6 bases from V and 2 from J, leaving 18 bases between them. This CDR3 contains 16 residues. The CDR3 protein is CASRPWRGETTDTQYF. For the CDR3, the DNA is TGTGCCAGCAGACCTTGGAGGGGTGAAACCACAGATACGCAGTATTTT.

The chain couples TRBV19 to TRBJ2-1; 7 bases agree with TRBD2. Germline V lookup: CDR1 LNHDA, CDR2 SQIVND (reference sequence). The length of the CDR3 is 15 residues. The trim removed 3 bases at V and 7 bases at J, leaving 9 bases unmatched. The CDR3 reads CASSIRGGPLNEQFF. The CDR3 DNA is TGTGCCAGTAGTATTAGGGGAGGGCCCCTAAATGAGCAGTTCTTC.

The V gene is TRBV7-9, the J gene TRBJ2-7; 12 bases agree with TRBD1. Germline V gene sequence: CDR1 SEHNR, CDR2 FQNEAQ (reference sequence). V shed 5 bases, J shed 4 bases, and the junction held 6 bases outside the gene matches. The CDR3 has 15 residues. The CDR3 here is CASSASGQGAYEQYF. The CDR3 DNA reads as TGTGCCAGCAGCGCGTCGGGACAGGGGGCGTACGAGCAGTACTTC.

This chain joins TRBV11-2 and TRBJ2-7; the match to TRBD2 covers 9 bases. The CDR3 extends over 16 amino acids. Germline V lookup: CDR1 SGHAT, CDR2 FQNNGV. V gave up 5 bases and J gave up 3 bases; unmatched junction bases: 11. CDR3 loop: CASSKGLAGQNYEQYF. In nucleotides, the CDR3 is TGTGCCAGCAGCAAGGGGCTAGCGGGGCAAAACTACGAGCAGTACTTC.

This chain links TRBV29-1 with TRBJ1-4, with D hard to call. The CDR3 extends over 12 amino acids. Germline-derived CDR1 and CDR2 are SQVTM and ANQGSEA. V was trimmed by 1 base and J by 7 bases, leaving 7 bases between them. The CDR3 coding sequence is TGCAGCGTTGAAGGGTTCGGTGAAAAACTGTTTTTT. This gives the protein CSVEGFGEKLFF.

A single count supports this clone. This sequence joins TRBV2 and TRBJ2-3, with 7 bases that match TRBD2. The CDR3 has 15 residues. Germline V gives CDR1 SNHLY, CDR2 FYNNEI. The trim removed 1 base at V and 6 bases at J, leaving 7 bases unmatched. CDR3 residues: CASSEEAGAGDTQYF. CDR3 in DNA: TGTGCCAGCAGTGAAGAGGCGGGAGCCGGGGATACGCAGTATTTT.

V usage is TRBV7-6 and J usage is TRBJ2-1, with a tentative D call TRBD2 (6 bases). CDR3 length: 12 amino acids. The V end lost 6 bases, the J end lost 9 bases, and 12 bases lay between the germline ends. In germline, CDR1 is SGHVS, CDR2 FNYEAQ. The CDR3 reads CASSRSSAEQFF. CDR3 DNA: TGTGCCAGCAGTCGTTCTAGCGCTGAGCAGTTCTTC. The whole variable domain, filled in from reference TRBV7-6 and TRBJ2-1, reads GAGVSQSPRYKVTKRGQDVALRCDPISGHVSLYWYRQALGQGPEFLTYFNYEAQQDKSGLPNDRFSAERPEGSISTLTIQRTEQRDSAMYRCASSRSSAEQFFGPGTRLTVL.

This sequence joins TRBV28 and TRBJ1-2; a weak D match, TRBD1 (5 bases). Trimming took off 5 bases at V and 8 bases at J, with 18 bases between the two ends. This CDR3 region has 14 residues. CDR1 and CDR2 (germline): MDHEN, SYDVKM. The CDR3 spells CASSPHQRGTGYTF. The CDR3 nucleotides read TGTGCCAGCAGTCCGCACCAGAGGGGTACGGGCTACACCTTC.

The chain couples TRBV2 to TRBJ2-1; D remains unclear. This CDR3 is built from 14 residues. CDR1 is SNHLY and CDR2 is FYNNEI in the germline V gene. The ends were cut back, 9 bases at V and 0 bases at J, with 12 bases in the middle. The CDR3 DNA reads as TGTGCCAGTACTAAGGGTAGCTCCTACAATGAGCAGTTCTTC. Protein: CASTKGSSYNEQFF.

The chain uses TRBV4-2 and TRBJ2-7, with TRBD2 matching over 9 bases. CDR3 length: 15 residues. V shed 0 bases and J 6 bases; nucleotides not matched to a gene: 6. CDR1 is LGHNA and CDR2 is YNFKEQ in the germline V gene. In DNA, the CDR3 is TGTGCCAGCAGCCAAGAGATAGCGGGAGCCGGCGAGCAGTACTTC. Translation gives CASSQEIAGAGEQYF.

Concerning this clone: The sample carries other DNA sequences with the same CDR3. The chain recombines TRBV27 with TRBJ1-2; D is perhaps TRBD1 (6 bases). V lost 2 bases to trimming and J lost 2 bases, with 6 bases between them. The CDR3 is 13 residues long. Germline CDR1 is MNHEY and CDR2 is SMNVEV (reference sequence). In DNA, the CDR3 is TGTGCCAGCAGTTTAAGGGGGAACTATGGCTACACCTTC. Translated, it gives CASSLRGNYGYTF.

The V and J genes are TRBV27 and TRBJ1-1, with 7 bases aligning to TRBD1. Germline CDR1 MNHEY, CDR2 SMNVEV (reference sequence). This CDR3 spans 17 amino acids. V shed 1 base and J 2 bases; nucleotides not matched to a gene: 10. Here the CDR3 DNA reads TGTGCCAGCAGTTTATACCCTTGGGACAGTATAAACACTGAAGCTTTCTTT. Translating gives CASSLYPWDSINTEAFF.

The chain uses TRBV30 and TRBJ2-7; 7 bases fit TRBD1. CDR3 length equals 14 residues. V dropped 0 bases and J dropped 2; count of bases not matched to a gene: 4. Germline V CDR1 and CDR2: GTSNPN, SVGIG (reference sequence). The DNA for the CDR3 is TGTGCCTGGAGTGTTTGGGACAGAACCTACGAGCAGTACTTC. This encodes CAWSVWDRTYEQYF.

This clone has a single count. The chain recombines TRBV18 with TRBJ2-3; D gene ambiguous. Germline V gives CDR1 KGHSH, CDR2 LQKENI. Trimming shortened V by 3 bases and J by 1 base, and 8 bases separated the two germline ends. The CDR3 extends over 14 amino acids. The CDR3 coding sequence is TGTGCCAGCTCACCTGTGGAAGGCACAGATACGCAGTATTTT. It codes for CASSPVEGTDTQYF.

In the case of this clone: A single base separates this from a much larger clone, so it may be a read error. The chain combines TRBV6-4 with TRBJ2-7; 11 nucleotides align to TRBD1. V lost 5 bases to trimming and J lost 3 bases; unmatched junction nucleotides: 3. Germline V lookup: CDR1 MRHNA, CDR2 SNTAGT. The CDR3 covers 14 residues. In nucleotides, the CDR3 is TGTGCCAGCAGTTCCGGGACAGGGGGCTACGAGCAGTACTTC. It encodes CASSSGTGGYEQYF.

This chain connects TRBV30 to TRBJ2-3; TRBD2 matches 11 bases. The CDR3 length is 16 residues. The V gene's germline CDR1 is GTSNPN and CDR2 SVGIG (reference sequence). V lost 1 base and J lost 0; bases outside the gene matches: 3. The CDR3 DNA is TGTGCCTGGAGTGCGGGGACTAGCGGCAGCACAGATACGCAGTATTTT. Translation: CAWSAGTSGSTDTQYF. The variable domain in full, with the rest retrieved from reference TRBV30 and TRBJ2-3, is SQTIHQWPATLVQPVGSPLSLECTVEGTSNPNLYWYRQAAGRGLQLLFYSVGIGQISSEVPQNLSASRPQDRQFILSSKKLLLSDSGFYLCAWSAGTSGSTDTQYFGPGTRLTVL.

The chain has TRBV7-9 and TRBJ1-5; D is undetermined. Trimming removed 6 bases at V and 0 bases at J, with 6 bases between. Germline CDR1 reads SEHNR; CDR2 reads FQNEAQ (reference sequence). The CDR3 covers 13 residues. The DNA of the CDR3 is TGTGCCAGCAGGGACTTTAGCAATCAGCCCCAGCATTTT. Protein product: CASRDFSNQPQHF. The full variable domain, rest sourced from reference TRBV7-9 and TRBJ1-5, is DTGVSQNPRHKITKRGQNVTFRCDPISEHNRLYWYRQTLGQGPEFLTYFQNEAQLEKSRLLSDRFSAERPKGSFSTLEIQRTEQGDSAMYLCASRDFSNQPQHFGDGTRLSIL.

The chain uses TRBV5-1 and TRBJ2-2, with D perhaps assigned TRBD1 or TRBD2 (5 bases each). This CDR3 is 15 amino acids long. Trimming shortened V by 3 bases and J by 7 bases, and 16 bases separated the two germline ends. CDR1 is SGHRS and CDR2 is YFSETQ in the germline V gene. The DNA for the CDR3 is TGCGCCAGCAGCTCTGGGGGAGATCGAGACGGGGAGCTGTTTTTT. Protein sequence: CASSSGGDRDGELFF.

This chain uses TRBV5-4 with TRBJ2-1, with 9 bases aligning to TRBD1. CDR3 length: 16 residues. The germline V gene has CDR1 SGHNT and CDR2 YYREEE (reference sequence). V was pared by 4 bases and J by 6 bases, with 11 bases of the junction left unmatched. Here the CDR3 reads CASSLEGGDRANEQFF. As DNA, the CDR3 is TGTGCCAGCAGCCTGGAGGGGGGGGACAGGGCCAATGAGCAGTTCTTC.

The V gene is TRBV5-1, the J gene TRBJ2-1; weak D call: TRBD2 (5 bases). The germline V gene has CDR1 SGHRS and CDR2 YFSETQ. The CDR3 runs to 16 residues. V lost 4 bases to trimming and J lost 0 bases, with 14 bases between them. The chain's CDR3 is CASSELSGSSYNEQFF. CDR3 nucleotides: TGCGCCAGCAGCGAACTAAGCGGCAGCTCCTACAATGAGCAGTTCTTC.